This T cell receptor (beta chain) was retrieved from a study of T cell responses to AZD1222 COVID-19 vaccine. Study-wide results and limits: The donor cohort was predominantly white British with a female majority, and clonal diversity may have been underestimated. Mapped onto spike, vaccine-associated CD4 TCRs spanned it and were dominant at 160-218 and 743-854.

The count of this clone is one. Its antigen remains unknown. Clones were sequenced by immunoSEQ multiplex PCR, and TCRdb holds only the in-frame ones, with some missing. The sample records around 96,000 clones, about 82% being singletons. Per the germline V gene, CDR1 is ENHRY and CDR2 is SYGVKD. This CDR3 spans 12 amino acids. V trimming: 9 bases; J trimming: 5 bases; junction bases outside the gene matches: 5. Sample: peripheral blood, taken 28 days after the second AZD1222 dose. The chain links TRBV10-3 to TRBJ2-7, with 9 bases identical to TRBD1. The sequence came from an adult who received the AZD1222 COVID-19 vaccine. The DNA of the CDR3 is TGTGCCATTACGGGACAGGGCGACGAGCAGTACTTC. Its protein is CAITGQGDEQYF.